These 6 T cell receptor beta chains originate from one sample sequenced in a study of cytomegalovirus exposure and HLA in healthy donors (dated by TCRdb to about 2017). Libraries were prepared through the immunoSEQ multiplex PCR assay. A mixture of 60 forward primers for TCR Vbeta segments and 13 reverse primers for TCR Jbeta segments was used in the multiplex PCR. Held by TCRdb, this immuneACCESS table contains in-frame sequences only and omits some clones. Under half of the omission traces to an unresolved V gene where checked; the cause of the rest is unknown. For this sample the table gives 100,000 to 150,000 clones, of which about two thirds were detected only once. The ten largest clones add up to around 6.6% of the sample. Input material: PBMCs. These receptors were obtained from a man between 40 and 49 years old in good health and CMV-seropositive.

The chain joins TRBV19 to TRBJ2-1; TRBD1 is a possible D gene (6 bases). The CDR3 consists of 14 residues. V lost 6 bases and J lost 4, with 13 bases in between. Germline V gene lookup returns CDR1 LNHDA and CDR2 SQIVND (reference sequence). The CDR3 sequence is CASSQGGAYNEQFF. CDR3 coding DNA: TGTGCCAGTAGCCAAGGGGGAGCGTACAATGAGCAGTTCTTC.

A few counts support this clone. The J gene is TRBJ2-3, the V gene TRBV15; perhaps TRBD2 as D (5 bases). CDR1 and CDR2 (germline): LNHNV, YYDKDF (reference sequence). The CDR3 is 15 amino acids. The V gene lost 5 bases and the J gene lost 2 bases, with 14 bases spanning the gap. The CDR3 DNA reads as TGTGCCACCAGCCTCCGTAATAGCGTCACAGATACGCAGTATTTT. Protein sequence: CATSLRNSVTDTQYF.

The chain joins TRBV10-3 to TRBJ2-3; a weak D match, TRBD1 (6 bases). Germline CDR1 and CDR2: ENHRY and SYGVKD. With 5 bases removed from V and 4 bases from J, the gap between germline ends came to 10 bases. This CDR3 is 13 amino acids long. CDR3 protein: CAISPGAPDTQYF. The CDR3, as DNA: TGTGCCATCAGTCCAGGGGCCCCAGATACGCAGTATTTT.

The table lists this clone with a few counts. The rearrangement joins TRBV6-1 to TRBJ2-6; perhaps TRBD2 as D (5 bases). V lost 11 bases to trimming and J lost 4 bases, with 15 bases between them. Germline lookup yields CDR1 MNHNS and CDR2 SASEGT. The CDR3 consists of 14 residues. CDR3: CAVQGSGGANVLTF. CDR3 sequence (DNA): TGTGCCGTCCAAGGGTCGGGAGGGGCCAACGTCCTGACTTTC.

The chain links TRBV7-9 to TRBJ1-3; unclear D gene. CDR1 and CDR2 from the germline V gene are SEHNR and FQNEAQ (reference sequence). CDR3 size: 14 residues. V lost 5 bases and J lost 1, with 9 bases in between. The CDR3 loop reads CASSPGVSGNTIYF. The CDR3 nucleotides are TGTGCCAGCAGCCCCGGGGTGTCTGGAAACACCATATATTTT. The full variable domain, with the rest looked up from reference TRBV7-9 and TRBJ1-3, is DTGVSQNPRHKITKRGQNVTFRCDPISEHNRLYWYRQTLGQGPEFLTYFQNEAQLEKSRLLSDRFSAERPKGSFSTLEIQRTEQGDSAMYLCASSPGVSGNTIYFGEGSWLTVV.

In nucleotides, the CDR3 is TGTGCTAGTGGTTTGGGGCGGGACAGGGGGGACTACGAGCAGTACTTC. Its translation: CASGLGRDRGDYEQYF. V usage is TRBV12-5 and J usage is TRBJ2-7; 11 positions match TRBD1. The CDR3 is 16 amino acids. J lost 3 bases, V lost 1 base, and 5 bases had no gene match. Looked up from germline, CDR1 is LGHNT and CDR2 is FRNRAP.